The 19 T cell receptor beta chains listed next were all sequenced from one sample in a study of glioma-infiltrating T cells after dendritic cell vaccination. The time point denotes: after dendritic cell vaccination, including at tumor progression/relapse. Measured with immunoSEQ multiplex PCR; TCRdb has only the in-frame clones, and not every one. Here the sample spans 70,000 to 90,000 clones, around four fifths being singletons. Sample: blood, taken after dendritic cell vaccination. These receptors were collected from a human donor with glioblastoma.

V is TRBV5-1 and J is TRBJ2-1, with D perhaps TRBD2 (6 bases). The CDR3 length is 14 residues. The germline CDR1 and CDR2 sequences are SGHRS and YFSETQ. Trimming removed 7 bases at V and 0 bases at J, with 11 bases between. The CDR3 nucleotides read TGCGCCAGCCGGTCCGGGAGCTCCTACAATGAGCAGTTCTTC. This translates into CASRSGSSYNEQFF.

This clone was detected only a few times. CDR3 in amino acids: CASSRERGSGDTQYF. CDR3 coding DNA: TGTGCCAGCAGTAGGGAGCGGGGTTCAGGGGATACGCAGTATTTT. The V and J genes are TRBV2 and TRBJ2-3; 7 nucleotides agree with TRBD2. V lost 5 bases, J lost 6 bases, and 11 bases stayed unmatched. This CDR3 comprises 15 residues. Germline values: CDR1 SNHLY, CDR2 FYNNEI.

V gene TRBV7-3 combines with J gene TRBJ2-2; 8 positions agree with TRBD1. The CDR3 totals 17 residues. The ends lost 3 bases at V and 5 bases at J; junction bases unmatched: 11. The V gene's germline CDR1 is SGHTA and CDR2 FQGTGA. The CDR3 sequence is CASSLWEVRGQTGELFF. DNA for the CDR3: TGTGCCAGCAGCTTGTGGGAAGTCAGGGGGCAAACCGGGGAGCTGTTTTTT.

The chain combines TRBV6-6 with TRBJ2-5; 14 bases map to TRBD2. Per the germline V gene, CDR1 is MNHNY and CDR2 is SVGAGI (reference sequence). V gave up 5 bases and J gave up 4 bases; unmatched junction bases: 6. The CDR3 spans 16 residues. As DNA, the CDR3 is TGTGCCAGCAGTCCTAGACTAGCGGGGGGGCGAGAGACCCAGTACTTC. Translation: CASSPRLAGGRETQYF.

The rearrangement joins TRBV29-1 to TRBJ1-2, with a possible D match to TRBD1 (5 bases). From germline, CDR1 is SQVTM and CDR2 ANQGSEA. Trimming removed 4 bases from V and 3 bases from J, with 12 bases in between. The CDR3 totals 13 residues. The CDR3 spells CSVAKGPDYGYTF. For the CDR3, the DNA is TGCAGCGTTGCAAAGGGGCCCGACTATGGCTACACCTTC.

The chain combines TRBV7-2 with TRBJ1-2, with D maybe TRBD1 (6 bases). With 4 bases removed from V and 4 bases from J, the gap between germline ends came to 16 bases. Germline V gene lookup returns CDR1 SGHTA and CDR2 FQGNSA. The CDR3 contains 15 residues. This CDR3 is CASSSAGGRTYGYTF. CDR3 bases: TGTGCCAGCAGCTCAGCCGGGGGGCGGACCTATGGCTACACCTTC.

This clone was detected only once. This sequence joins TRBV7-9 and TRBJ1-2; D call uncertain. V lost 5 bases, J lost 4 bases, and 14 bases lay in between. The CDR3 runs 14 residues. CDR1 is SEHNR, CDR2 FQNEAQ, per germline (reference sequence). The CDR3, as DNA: TGTGCCAGCAGCCATAACAGAAGGCCCTATGGCTACACCTTC. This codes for CASSHNRRPYGYTF. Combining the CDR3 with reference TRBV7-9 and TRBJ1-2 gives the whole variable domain DTGVSQNPRHKITKRGQNVTFRCDPISEHNRLYWYRQTLGQGPEFLTYFQNEAQLEKSRLLSDRFSAERPKGSFSTLEIQRTEQGDSAMYLCASSHNRRPYGYTFGSGTRLTVV.

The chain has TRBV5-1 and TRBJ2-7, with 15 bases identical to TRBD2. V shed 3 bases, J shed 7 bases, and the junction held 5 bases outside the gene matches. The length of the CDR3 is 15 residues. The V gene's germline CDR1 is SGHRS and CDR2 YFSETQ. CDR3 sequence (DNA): TGCGCCAGCAGCTCGGGACTAGCGGGGGGCCTGGAGCAGTACTTC. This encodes CASSSGLAGGLEQYF.

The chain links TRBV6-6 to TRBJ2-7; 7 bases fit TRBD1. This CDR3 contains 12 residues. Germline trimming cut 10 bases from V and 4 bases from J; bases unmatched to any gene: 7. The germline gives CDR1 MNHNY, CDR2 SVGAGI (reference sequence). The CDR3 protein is CAKGQPHYEQYF. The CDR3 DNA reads TGTGCCAAGGGACAGCCTCATTACGAGCAGTACTTC.

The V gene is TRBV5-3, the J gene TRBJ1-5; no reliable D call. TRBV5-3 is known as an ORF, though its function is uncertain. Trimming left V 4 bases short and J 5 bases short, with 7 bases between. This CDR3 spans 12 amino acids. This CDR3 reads CARSPNYQPQHF. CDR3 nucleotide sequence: TGTGCCAGAAGCCCTAATTATCAGCCCCAGCATTTT.

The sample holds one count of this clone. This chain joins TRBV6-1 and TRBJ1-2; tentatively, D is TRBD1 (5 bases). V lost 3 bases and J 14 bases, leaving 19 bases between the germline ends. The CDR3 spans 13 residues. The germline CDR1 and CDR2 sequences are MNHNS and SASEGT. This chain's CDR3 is CASSENVRDWRTF. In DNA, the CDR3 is TGTGCCAGCAGTGAGAATGTAAGGGACTGGCGGACCTTC.

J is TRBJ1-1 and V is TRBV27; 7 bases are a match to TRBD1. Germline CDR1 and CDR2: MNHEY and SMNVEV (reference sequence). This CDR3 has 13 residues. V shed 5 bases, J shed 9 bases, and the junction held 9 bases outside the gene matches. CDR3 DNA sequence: TGTGCCAGCAGTCAAGACAGGGAAAAGAAAGCTTTCTTT. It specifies CASSQDREKKAFF.

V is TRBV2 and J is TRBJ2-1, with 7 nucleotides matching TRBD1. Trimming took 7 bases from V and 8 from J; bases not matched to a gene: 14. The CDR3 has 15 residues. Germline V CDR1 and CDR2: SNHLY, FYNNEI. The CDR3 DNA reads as TGTGCCAGCATCCACCGACAGGGTGCTGAATATGAGCAGTTCTTC. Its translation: CASIHRQGAEYEQFF.

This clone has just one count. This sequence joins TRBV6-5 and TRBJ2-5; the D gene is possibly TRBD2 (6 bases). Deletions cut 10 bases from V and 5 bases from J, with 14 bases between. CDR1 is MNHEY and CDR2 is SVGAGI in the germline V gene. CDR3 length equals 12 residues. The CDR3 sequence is CATQTRHETQYF. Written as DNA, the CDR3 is TGTGCCACCCAGACTAGGCACGAGACCCAGTACTTC.

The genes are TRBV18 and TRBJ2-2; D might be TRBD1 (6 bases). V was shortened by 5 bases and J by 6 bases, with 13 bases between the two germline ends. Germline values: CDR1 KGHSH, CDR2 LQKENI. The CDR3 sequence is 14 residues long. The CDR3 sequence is CASSTDRTAGELFF. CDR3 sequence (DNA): TGTGCCAGCTCAACCGACAGGACCGCCGGGGAGCTGTTTTTT.

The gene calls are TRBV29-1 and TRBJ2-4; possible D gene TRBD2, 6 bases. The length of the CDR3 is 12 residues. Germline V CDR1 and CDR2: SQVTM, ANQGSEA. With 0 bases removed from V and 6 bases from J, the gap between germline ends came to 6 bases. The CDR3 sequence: CSVEEGGNIQYF. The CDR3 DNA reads TGCAGCGTTGAAGAGGGGGGAAACATTCAGTACTTC.

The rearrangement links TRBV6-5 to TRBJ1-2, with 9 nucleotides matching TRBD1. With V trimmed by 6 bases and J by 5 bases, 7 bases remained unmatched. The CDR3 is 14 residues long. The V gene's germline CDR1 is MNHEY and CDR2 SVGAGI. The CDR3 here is CASRYGGQGYGYTF. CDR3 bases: TGTGCCAGCAGATACGGGGGACAGGGTTATGGCTACACCTTC.

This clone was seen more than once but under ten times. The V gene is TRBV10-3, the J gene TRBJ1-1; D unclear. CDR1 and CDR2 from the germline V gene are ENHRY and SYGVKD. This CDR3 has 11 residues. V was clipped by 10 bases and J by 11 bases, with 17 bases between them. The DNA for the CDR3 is TGTGCCACCCACGAGAACTCGGGGGCTTTCTTT. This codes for CATHENSGAFF.

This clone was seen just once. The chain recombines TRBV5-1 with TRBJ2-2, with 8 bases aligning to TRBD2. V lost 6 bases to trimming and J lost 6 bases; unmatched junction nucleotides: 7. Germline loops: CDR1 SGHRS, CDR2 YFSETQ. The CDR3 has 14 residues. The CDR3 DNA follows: TGCGCCAGCATATTCGGGACTAGTTCCGGGGAGCTGTTTTTT. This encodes CASIFGTSSGELFF.